The sequence of this TCR beta chain was determined in a study of beta chain features in type 1 diabetes (dated by TCRdb to the late 2010s). Some background on the complete study: Patients and healthy donors did not differ in mean age, gender distribution, total cell number or subset yield. The study compared the TCRB repertoires of sorted circulating CD4+ T cell subsets in recently diagnosed type 1 diabetes patients with those in matched healthy donors. A total of 107,917,701 sorted cells were examined across all samples, and a strong correlation was observed between cell number per subset and RNA yield. Naive and central memory subsets were obtained from all 30 or so donors, but regulatory and stem cell-like memory subsets were isolated from only 8 patients and 8 healthy donors. Results the study describes overall, beyond this receptor: Because the HLA sub-analyses included only small numbers of individuals, any influence of HLA type on TCRB rearrangement was left unresolved. At VDJ recombination sites, type 1 diabetes patients had fewer insertions and more deleted nucleotides, which implies abnormalities in thymic rearrangement. In all four CD4+ subsets, TCRB CDR3 length was moderately but significantly shorter in type 1 diabetes patients. Because cDNA was sequenced instead of genomic DNA, highly expressing activated cells could be over-represented, though the groups showed no difference in activation or CD3 levels. Naive, central memory and regulatory TCRB repertoires appeared to be more similar among patients than among healthy donors. PCR may preferentially amplify shorter templates, but because patient and control samples were amplified and corrected together, any resulting skew would affect both groups equally.

The High Capacity cDNA Reverse Transcription Kit was used to reverse transcribe all of the isolated RNA, meaning that expressed TCRB transcripts were what got sequenced. Deep immunoSEQ sequencing was performed on naive, central memory and regulatory T cell samples, with an average of around 3.4 million total reads per sample. After sorted cells were lysed in RLT buffer, RNA was extracted with DNase-treated RNeasy Micro or Mini kits, with the choice depending on cell number. Each cell subset was processed separately to prevent cross-contamination, with patient and healthy donor samples processed together. TCRB sequences were amplified from cDNA with the immunoSEQ multiplex PCR, producing 87-bp fragments spanning the CDR3 region. The amplicons were sequenced using the Illumina HiSeq platform. The published analysis was carried out like this. Synthetic template baselines were used to correct PCR bias computationally, reads within Hamming distance 2 were collapsed, and singletons that could not be merged were discarded. Reads were aligned to IMGT to assign V, D and J genes, CDR3 length, and insertions or deletions at six rearrangement sites. Clonotype counts were normalized to sorted cell number within each subset before computing true diversity and Gini coefficients with the tcR R package. Repertoire sharing was quantified using the overlap coefficient calculated on TCRB nucleotide sequences. TCRdb carries this immuneACCESS record with in-frame sequences only. Its versions omit some clonotypes, under half of them owing to an unresolved V gene in the studies checked, with the rest unexplained. That table is the source of V, J and clone size, and D and trimming were worked out from the DNA. The sample has some 150,000 clones on record, 9% to 10% of them singletons. The ten biggest clones cover 0.7% of the sample.

This clone was counted a few times. This receptor's antigen is unknown. Per-base qualities were not stored, and no clone one base away is much larger. The CDR3 spans 13 residues, from the cysteine through the phenylalanine. The entry retains the CDR3 DNA only, 39 bases that are in frame from base 1. V is cut back by 7 bases and J by 3 bases, with 6 bases in the junction unmatched. CDR1 MNHEY and CDR2 SMNVEV were looked up in the germline V gene (reference sequence). From each donor, a single peripheral blood sample of approximately 0.11 L on average was drawn into heparinised tubes. A BD FACSAria II and a panel including CD45RO, CCR7, CD25, CD127, CD95 and CD27 were used to sort naive, central memory, regulatory and stem cell-like memory CD4+ T cells. All sorted populations exceeded 95% purity. PBMCs were isolated right away by Lymphoprep density gradient centrifugation and were stained directly, without culture. So that batch effects would be minimized, each experiment stained and sorted samples in pairs, pairing one healthy donor with one patient.

The chain uses TRBV27 and TRBJ2-7; TRBD2 lines up with 7 middle nucleotides. This TCR came from a woman in her thirties with type 1 diabetes. Material for sequencing was central memory CD4+ T cells from blood. The CDR3 in this case is CASIGRGDYEQYF. The nucleotides read TGTGCCAGCATTGGCCGGGGGGACTACGAGCAGTACTTC.